This T cell receptor beta chain was obtained from a study of vaccination and CD4 T cells after COVID-19. Concerning this clonotype: The antigen is not known.

The Oncomine TCR Beta short-read assay was applied to DNA of cultured CD4+ T cells. One entry per CDR3 protein results from TCRdb running MiXCR on the PCR reads. The sample shows some 20,000 distinct CDR3 sequences, 40% to 45% of them seen only once. The V gene's germline CDR1 is LNHDA and CDR2 SQIVND (reference sequence). The CDR3 is 13 residues long. The V end lost 3 bases, the J end lost 3 bases, and 6 bases lay between the germline ends. Treatment denoted: roughly 10-day PBMC culture with coronavirus spike peptide pools or control peptides (ViraFEST assay). The material was CD4+ T cells from blood, cultured in vitro, obtained after SARS-CoV-2 vaccination. The sequence was collected from a human donor who had recovered from COVID-19. The chain couples TRBV19 to TRBJ1-5; D gene ambiguous. The CDR3 DNA is TGTGCCAGTAGTATGGTCCTCAATCAGCCCCAGCATTTT. Translating it yields CASSMVLNQPQHF.